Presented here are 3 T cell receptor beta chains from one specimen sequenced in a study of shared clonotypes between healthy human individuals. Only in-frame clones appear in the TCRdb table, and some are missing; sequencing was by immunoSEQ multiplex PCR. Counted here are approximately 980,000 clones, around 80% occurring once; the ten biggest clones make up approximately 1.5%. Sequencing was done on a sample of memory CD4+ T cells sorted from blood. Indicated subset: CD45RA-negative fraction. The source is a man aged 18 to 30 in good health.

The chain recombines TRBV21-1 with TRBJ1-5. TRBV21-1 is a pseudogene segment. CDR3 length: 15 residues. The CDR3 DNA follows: TGTGCCAGCAGCAAATCTCCGGGCGGCAATCAGCCCCAGCATTTT. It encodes CASSKSPGGNQPQHF.

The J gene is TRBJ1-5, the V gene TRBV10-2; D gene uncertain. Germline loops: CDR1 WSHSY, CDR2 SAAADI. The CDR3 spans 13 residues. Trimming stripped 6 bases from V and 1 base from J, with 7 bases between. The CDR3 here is CASSPQSNQPQHF. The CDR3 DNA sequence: TGCGCCAGCAGCCCCCAGAGCAATCAGCCCCAGCATTTT.

Here the CDR3 DNA reads TGTGCCAGCAGTTTAGGACACCTGAACACCGGGGAGCTGTTTTTT. Residues: CASSLGHLNTGELFF. The chain recombines TRBV6-6 with TRBJ1-3, with D perhaps matching TRBD1 (5 bases). The J call is in doubt because the DNA end fits TRBJ2-2 better. The V gene's germline CDR1 is MNHNY and CDR2 SVGAGI (reference sequence). The CDR3 runs 15 residues.